This T cell receptor beta chain stems from a study of cytomegalovirus exposure and HLA in healthy donors. Study as a whole: One earlier analysis, a look at 180 million or so T cells, found almost 120 million unique TCR beta sequences. Broader study findings: In presence/absence analyses, roughly uniform sequencing depth across donors was assumed.

Concerning this clone itself: The antigen remains unidentified.

The CDR3 extends over 15 amino acids. The V end was cut by 4 bases, the J end by 4 bases, with 15 bases between. Germline V gives CDR1 SGDLS, CDR2 YYNGEE. The PCR contained 60 Vbeta and 13 Jbeta primers. The repertoire was sequenced with immunoSEQ multiplex PCR; TCRdb's copy has only in-frame clones and lacks some. The sample lists roughly 190,000 clones; more than 80% were seen once. The rearrangement uses TRBV9 and TRBJ1-5; D not certain. The receptor was isolated from a woman in her forties or fifties in good health and CMV-seropositive. The sequenced sample was PBMCs. CDR3 sequence (DNA): TGTGCCAGCAGCCCCCGAGGTTCCTTTAATCAGCCCCAGCATTTT. Residues: CASSPRGSFNQPQHF. Combining the CDR3 with reference TRBV9 and TRBJ1-5 gives the whole variable domain DSGVTQTPKHLITATGQRVTLRCSPRSGDLSVYWYQQSLDQGLQFLIQYYNGEERAKGNILERFSAQQFPDLHSELNLSSLELGDSALYFCASSPRGSFNQPQHFGDGTRLSIL.